This entry concerns a single T cell receptor beta chain. The data were obtained in a study of blood T cell repertoires in COVID-19. Per the study methods: Estimation of nucleated cell counts relied on the amplification of reference gene primers. Some clones are missing from TCRdb's copy, which holds only in-frame ones; the method was immunoSEQ multiplex PCR. From that table come the V and J calls and clone size; the DNA was used to work out D and trimming. This repertoire shows about 160,000 clones, roughly 84% found once; its top ten account for about 8%. Germline lookup yields CDR1 LNHDA and CDR2 SQIVND (reference sequence). The CDR3 contains 15 residues. Germline trimming cut 4 bases from V and 9 bases from J; bases unmatched to any gene: 11. Participants were aged about 18 to 89 years from approximately 24 US areas. The study assigned cohorts using participant-reported clinical history. The recovered donors of Cohort 3 showed two negative PCRs, clearance, or symptom resolution.

The V gene is TRBV19, the J gene TRBJ2-1, with 8 bases matching TRBD1. The sequenced material came from PBMCs or T cells enriched from blood (not recorded which). This TCR was recovered from a woman between 50 and 59 years old who had recovered from COVID-19. CDR3 region: CASSKGDRNIGEQFF. The CDR3 DNA reads TGTGCCAGTAGTAAGGGGGACAGGAATATTGGTGAGCAGTTCTTC. Variable domain in full (rest from reference TRBV19 and TRBJ2-1): DGGITQSPKYLFRKEGQNVTLSCEQNLNHDAMYWYRQDPGQGLRLIYYSQIVNDFQKGDIAEGYSVSREKKESFPLTVTSAQKNPTAFYLCASSKGDRNIGEQFFGPGTRLTVL.